This is a list of T cell receptor beta chains from one sample in a study of T-cell memory formation after mild COVID-19. TCRdb reprocessed the 5' RACE reads via MiXCR and lists one record per CDR3 protein. The sample records just over 150,000 distinct CDR3 sequences, 25% to 40% being singletons. The specimen sequenced was PBMCs or a T cell subset sorted from them (not recorded which). These receptors originate from an adult woman who had mild COVID-19 (a few samples of this study predate the infection). Cell type and time point are not known. Both conserved end residues are part of each CDR3. A D gene is named only where the DNA matches it firmly. Not all rows give a size; the values are once, few, many and, for expanded clones, a class.

J gene,D gene,clone size,V gene,CDR3 DNA,CDR3 protein
TRBJ2-7,TRBD2,-,TRBV7-9,TGTGCCAGCAGCTTCAGCGGGAGGCCCTACGAGCAGTACTTC,CASSFSGRPYEQYF
TRBJ2-2,-,-,TRBV11-2,TGTGCCAGCAGCTTAGTGGAGTCCGGGGAGCTGTTTTTT,CASSLVESGELFF
TRBJ1-4,-,-,TRBV11-2,TGTGCCAGCAGCGCTCGGGCCGGGAATGAAAAACTGTTTTTT,CASSARAGNEKLFF
TRBJ1-1,-,-,TRBV7-9,TGTGCCAGCAGCTTTACAGGGGAAGCTTTCTTT,CASSFTGEAFF
TRBJ2-5,-,-,TRBV5-1,TGCGCCAGCAGCCCCTCTGGAGGGGGAGGAGGGACCCAGTACTTC,CASSPSGGGGGTQYF
TRBJ2-3,-,few,TRBV3-1,TGTGCCAGCAGCCAAGCGGCTCTTGGGAGGGATACGCAGTATTTT,CASSQAALGRDTQYF
TRBJ1-2,-,-,TRBV6-5,TGTGCCAGCAGTTACTCATTAGGGCCCGATGGCTACACCTTC,CASSYSLGPDGYTF
TRBJ2-7,-,-,TRBV7-9,TGTGCCAGCAGCCTGGTAGGCAGGGCCCACGAGCAGTACTTC,CASSLVGRAHEQYF
TRBJ1-2,TRBD1,-,TRBV7-3,TGTGCCAGCAGAAAGACAGGGAACTATGGCTACACCTTC,CASRKTGNYGYTF
TRBJ1-1,-,few,TRBV15,TGTGCCACCAGCAGAGATGGGTGGACTGAAGCTTTCTTT,CATSRDGWTEAFF
TRBJ1-5,-,once,TRBV7-6,TGTGCCAGCAGCTTAGAGGGGGATGGCAATCAGCCCCAGCATTTT,CASSLEGDGNQPQHF
TRBJ2-3,-,-,TRBV7-2,TGTGCCAGCAGCTTAGACGCCGTCACAGATACGCAGTATTTT,CASSLDAVTDTQYF
TRBJ2-7,-,-,TRBV29-1,TGCAGCGTTGGATGGTTCTCCTACGAGCAGTACTTC,CSVGWFSYEQYF
TRBJ1-2,TRBD1,-,TRBV7-9,TGTGCCAGCAGCATCGACAGGGATGGCTACACCTTC,CASSIDRDGYTF
TRBJ1-1,TRBD1,few,TRBV20-1,TGCAGTGCTAGAGATTGGACAGGGGGGACGAACACTGAAGCTTTCTTT,CSARDWTGGTNTEAFF
TRBJ1-3,-,few,TRBV29-1,TGCAGCGTGGGGCAGGGGCGTAAGGACACCATATATTTT,CSVGQGRKDTIYF
TRBJ2-1,TRBD1,-,TRBV6-5,TGTGCCAGCAGGATCCTACCTACCGGGACAGGGAGCTCCTACAATGAGCAGTTCTTC,CASRILPTGTGSSYNEQFF
TRBJ2-1,-,-,TRBV18,TGTGCCAGCTCACCACCGGTAGGATTGGATGAGCAGTTCTTC,CASSPPVGLDEQFF
TRBJ2-3,-,-,TRBV11-3,TGTGCCAGCAGCTTAGATGGGCCCCGGAATACGCAGTATTTT,CASSLDGPRNTQYF
TRBJ2-2,-,many,TRBV19,TGTGCCAGTATTCGAACAGATCAGCAACGGACCGGGGAGCTGTTTTTT,CASIRTDQQRTGELFF
TRBJ2-2,TRBD2,-,TRBV2,TGTGCCACCTCCGGGACTAGCGGGATAAACACCGGGGAGCTGTTTTTT,CATSGTSGINTGELFF
TRBJ2-7,-,-,TRBV28,TGTGCCAGCAGAAACCGGGGCGACCAAATCTACGAGCAGTACTTC,CASRNRGDQIYEQYF
TRBJ2-3,-,-,TRBV6-5,TGTGCCAGCAGGTCCGTTGTGTTTGCGGACTTCACAGATACGCAGTATTTT,CASRSVVFADFTDTQYF
TRBJ2-3,TRBD2,-,TRBV2,TGTGCCAGCAGTGAGAGCGGGGGCCGTTCGGATACGCAGTATTTT,CASSESGGRSDTQYF
TRBJ1-6,TRBD1,few,TRBV9,TGTGCCAGCAGCGCCGGGACAGTTAATTCACCCCTCCACTTT,CASSAGTVNSPLHF
TRBJ2-3,-,few,TRBV18,TGTGCCAGCTCACCCGGACAGTATAGCACAGATACGCAGTATTTT,CASSPGQYSTDTQYF
TRBJ2-7,-,-,TRBV7-6,TGTGCCAGCAGCTTAGAAGACACTGGCTACTACGAGCAGTACTTC,CASSLEDTGYYEQYF
TRBJ2-5,-,-,TRBV6-6,TGTGCCAGCAGTTATCAGCGGGACCAAGAGACCCAGTACTTC,CASSYQRDQETQYF
TRBJ2-1,TRBD2,-,TRBV4-1,TGCGCCAGCAGCCCAGCTAGCGGGGGCAATGAGCAGTTCTTC,CASSPASGGNEQFF
TRBJ2-1,TRBD2,-,TRBV12-3/TRBV12-4,TGTGCCAGCAGCGGGACTAGCGAGAACAATGAGCAGTTCTTC,CASSGTSENNEQFF
TRBJ1-6,-,few,TRBV5-6,TGTGCCAGCAGGCCCACGTCCGGAGGATCACCCCTCCACTTT,CASRPTSGGSPLHF
TRBJ2-7,-,-,TRBV7-8,TGTGCCAGCAGCTTAGCCCTGACAGGAAACTACGAGCAGTACTTC,CASSLALTGNYEQYF
TRBJ1-1,-,few,TRBV20-1,TGCAGTGCCCTTCACTTGCGGAACACTGAAGCTTTCTTT,CSALHLRNTEAFF
TRBJ1-1,-,few,TRBV25-1,TGTGCCAGCAGTGAAACTCAAGGGACACCGCAAGCTTTCTTT,CASSETQGTPQAFF
TRBJ2-3,-,-,TRBV2,TGTGCCAGCAGTTTGGGGACCCAGCGGCGCACAGATACGCAGTATTTT,CASSLGTQRRTDTQYF
TRBJ2-2,-,many,TRBV7-3,TGTGCCAGCAGCTTAAACGCGGTCACCGGGGAGCTGTTTTTT,CASSLNAVTGELFF
TRBJ1-2,TRBD1,-,TRBV7-2,TGTGCCAGCACCCGACAGGGGGCGGGCTATGGCTACACCTTC,CASTRQGAGYGYTF
TRBJ2-1,-,-,TRBV5-1,TGCGCCAGCAGCCCTGGAGAGGGGGACGACAATGAGCAGTTCTTC,CASSPGEGDDNEQFF
TRBJ2-1,-,few,TRBV11-1,TGTGCCAGCAGCCCCCCCCCGGATGGCGATGAGCAGTTCTTC,CASSPPPDGDEQFF
TRBJ1-6,-,-,TRBV6-5,TGTGCCAGTGGCCGCGGGACCAGGCTCCCCCTCCACTTT,CASGRGTRLPLHF
TRBJ2-5,-,few,TRBV7-2,TGTGCCAGCAGCCCGTCGGGCAGCTCAGCCTGGGAGACCCAGTACTTC,CASSPSGSSAWETQYF
TRBJ2-7,TRBD1,few,TRBV7-6,TGTGCCAGCGCCACCTCGACAGGGTTCCACGAGCAGTACTTC,CASATSTGFHEQYF
TRBJ2-3,TRBD2,-,TRBV5-1,TGCGCCAGCAGCTTCACTAGCGGGGGGGCCACAGATACGCAGTATTTT,CASSFTSGGATDTQYF
TRBJ2-1,TRBD1,few,TRBV5-1,TGCGCCAGCAGCTCACAGGGGAGCTCCTACAATGAGCAGTTCTTC,CASSSQGSSYNEQFF
TRBJ2-1,TRBD2,-,TRBV12-5,TGTGCTAGTGGTTTGGTGTTAGCGGGAGGGGGGAATGAGCAGTTCTTC,CASGLVLAGGGNEQFF
TRBJ1-5,-,few,TRBV19,TGTGCCACCTTGGCCCACAGATCGGGCAATCAGCCCCAGCATTTT,CATLAHRSGNQPQHF
TRBJ1-3,TRBD1,-,TRBV7-2,TGTGCCAGCAGCCCGGGGACAGGGGGAAACACCATATATTTT,CASSPGTGGNTIYF
TRBJ1-2,-,-,TRBV9,TGTGCCAGCAGCGTCGACAGCTCTAACTATGGCTACACCTTC,CASSVDSSNYGYTF
TRBJ2-2,-,-,TRBV12-3/TRBV12-4,TGTGCCAGCAGTTTTCTTCGGGTTATGAACACCGGGGAGCTGTTTTTT,CASSFLRVMNTGELFF
TRBJ2-5,TRBD2,-,TRBV9,TGTGCCAGCAGCGTAGACCCCGCGGCTAGCGGGGGCAACTCAGAGACCCAGTACTTC,CASSVDPAASGGNSETQYF